This TCR beta chain originates from a study of blood T cell repertoires in COVID-19. Participants were aged 18 to 89 years, lived in about 26 US areas, and enrolled virtually. Symptom resolution, clearance, or two negative PCRs marked the recovered donors of Cohort 3. The data were produced by immunoSEQ multiplex PCR, yet TCRdb's version contains in-frame clones alone and is incomplete. Altogether about 260,000 clones are present, 88% being singletons, with the ten largest covering about 3%. The CDR3 spans 16 residues. Trimming removed 2 bases from V and 6 bases from J; junction bases left unmatched: 8. Germline V gives CDR1 GTSNPN, CDR2 SVGIG (reference sequence).

This chain links TRBV30 with TRBJ2-1; 12 nucleotides agree with TRBD2. Material: PBMCs or T cells enriched from blood (not recorded which). The TCR comes from a woman between 50 and 59 years old who had recovered from COVID-19. The CDR3 nucleotides are TGTGCCTGGAGTCCCTACCTAGCGGGAGGGCTCAATGAGCAGTTCTTC. Translation: CAWSPYLAGGLNEQFF. The full variable domain, in which reference TRBV30 and TRBJ2-1 provide the parts outside the CDR3, is SQTIHQWPATLVQPVGSPLSLECTVEGTSNPNLYWYRQAAGRGLQLLFYSVGIGQISSEVPQNLSASRPQDRQFILSSKKLLLSDSGFYLCAWSPYLAGGLNEQFFGPGTRLTVL.